The clone carrying this T cell receptor beta chain was observed a single time. The antigen remains unidentified. Trimming cost V 4 bases and J 8 bases, with 15 bases left between them. CDR3 size: 14 residues. Germline loops: CDR1 LNHDA, CDR2 SQIVND (reference sequence). The data derive from a study of response to subunit inactivated influenza vaccine. Notes on the study in general: The study's authors posited that every seasonal influenza vaccination enlists few new T cells.

Each CDR3 protein gets one entry after TCRdb re-called the RT-PCR reads with MiXCR. Seen here are 450,000 to 550,000 distinct CDR3 sequences, less than 30% observed once, and the top ten hold approximately 2%. The sequencing used CD4+ T cells sorted from PBMCs, collected about 5 days after vaccination. The V call is TRBV19, the J call TRBJ2-1; D is uncertain. This TCR was sampled from a man in his forties or fifties who received an inactivated influenza vaccine. The CDR3 here is CASSRYYLVDEQFF. The CDR3 DNA is TGTGCCAGTAGTAGGTACTATTTGGTGGATGAGCAGTTCTTC.